Sequencing of this T cell receptor (beta chain) was carried out in a study of shared clonotypes between healthy human individuals. The CDR3 totals 13 residues. V lost 0 bases and J lost 0, with 2 bases in between. CDR1 is SGHRS, CDR2 YFSETQ, per germline. Donors, without exception, were Caucasian adults residing in Nashville, Tennessee. Naive CD4+ cells were CD45RA-selected; the remaining cells were memory. This clone was detected once. Other nucleotide sequences from this sample produce the same CDR3. Assay used: immunoSEQ multiplex PCR; TCRdb lists only in-frame clones, some missing. The sample has some 350,000 clones, around two thirds seen once.

The clonotype comes from a man aged 25 to 40 in good health. The chain has TRBV5-1 and TRBJ2-3; no clear D gene. The material sequenced was memory CD4+ T cells sorted from blood. The sample's subset: CD45RA-negative fraction. The CDR3 is CASSLDSTDTQYF. In DNA, the CDR3 is TGCGCCAGCAGCTTGGACAGCACAGATACGCAGTATTTT.